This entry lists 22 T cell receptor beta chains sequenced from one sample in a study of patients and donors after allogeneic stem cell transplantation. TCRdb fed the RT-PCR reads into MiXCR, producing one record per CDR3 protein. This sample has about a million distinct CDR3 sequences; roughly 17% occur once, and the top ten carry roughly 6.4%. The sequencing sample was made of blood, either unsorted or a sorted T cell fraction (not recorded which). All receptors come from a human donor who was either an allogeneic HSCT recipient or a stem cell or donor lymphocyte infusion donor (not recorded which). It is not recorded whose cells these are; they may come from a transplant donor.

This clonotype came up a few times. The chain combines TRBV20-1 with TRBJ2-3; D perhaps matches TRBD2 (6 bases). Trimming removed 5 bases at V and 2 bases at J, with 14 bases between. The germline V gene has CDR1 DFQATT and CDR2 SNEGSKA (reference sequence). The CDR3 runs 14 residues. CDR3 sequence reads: CSAERGRLTDTQYF. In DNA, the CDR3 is TGCAGTGCTGAACGGGGGAGACTCACAGATACGCAGTATTTT.

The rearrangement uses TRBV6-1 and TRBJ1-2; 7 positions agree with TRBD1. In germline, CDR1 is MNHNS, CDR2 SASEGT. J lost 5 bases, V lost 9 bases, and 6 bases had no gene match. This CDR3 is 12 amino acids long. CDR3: CASRTGTYGYTF. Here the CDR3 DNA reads TGTGCCAGTAGGACAGGCACATATGGCTACACCTTC.

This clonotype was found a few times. Here the CDR3 reads CAWSGQSNQPQHF. CDR3 sequence (DNA): TGTGCCTGGAGTGGACAGAGCAATCAGCCCCAGCATTTT. V is TRBV30 and J is TRBJ1-5, with D maybe TRBD1 (5 bases). Germline assignment: CDR1 GTSNPN and CDR2 SVGIG (reference sequence). V was clipped by 1 base and J by 1 base, with 5 bases between them. This CDR3 has 13 amino acids. The whole variable domain, remainder taken from reference TRBV30 and TRBJ1-5, is SQTIHQWPATLVQPVGSPLSLECTVEGTSNPNLYWYRQAAGRGLQLLFYSVGIGQISSEVPQNLSASRPQDRQFILSSKKLLLSDSGFYLCAWSGQSNQPQHFGDGTRLSIL.

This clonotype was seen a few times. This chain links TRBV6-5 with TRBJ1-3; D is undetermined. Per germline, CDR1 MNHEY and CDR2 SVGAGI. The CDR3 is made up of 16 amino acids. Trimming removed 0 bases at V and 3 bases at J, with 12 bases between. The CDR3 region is CASSYSRGGGGNTIYF. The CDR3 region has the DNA TGTGCCAGCAGTTACTCGAGAGGCGGAGGTGGAAACACCATATATTTT.

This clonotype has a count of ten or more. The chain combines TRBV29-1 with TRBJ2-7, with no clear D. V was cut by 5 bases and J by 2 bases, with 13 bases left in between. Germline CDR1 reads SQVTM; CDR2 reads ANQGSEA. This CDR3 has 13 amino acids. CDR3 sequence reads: CSVYDTHAYEQYF. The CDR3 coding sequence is TGCAGCGTTTATGACACCCACGCCTACGAGCAGTACTTC.

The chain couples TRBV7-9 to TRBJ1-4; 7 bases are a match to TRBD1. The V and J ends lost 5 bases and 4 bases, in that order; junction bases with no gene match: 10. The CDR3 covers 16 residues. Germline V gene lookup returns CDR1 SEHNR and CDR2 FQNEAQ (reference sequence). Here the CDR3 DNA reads TGTGCCAGCAGCCTACCTGGCCAGGGGGGTAATGAAAAACTGTTTTTT. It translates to CASSLPGQGGNEKLFF.

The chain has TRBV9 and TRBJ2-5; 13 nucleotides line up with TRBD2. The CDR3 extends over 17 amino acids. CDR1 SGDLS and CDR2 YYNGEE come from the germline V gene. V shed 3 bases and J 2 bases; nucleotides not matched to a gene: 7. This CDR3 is CASSARLAGGLQETQYF. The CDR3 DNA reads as TGTGCCAGCAGCGCAAGACTAGCGGGGGGCCTTCAAGAGACCCAGTACTTC.

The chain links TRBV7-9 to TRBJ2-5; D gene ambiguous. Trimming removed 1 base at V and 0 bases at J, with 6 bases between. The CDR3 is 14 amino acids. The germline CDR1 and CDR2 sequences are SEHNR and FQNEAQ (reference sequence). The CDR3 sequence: CASSLERYQETQYF. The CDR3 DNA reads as TGTGCCAGCAGCTTAGAAAGGTACCAAGAGACCCAGTACTTC.

The CDR3 nucleotides read TGCGCCAGCAGCCTTCATGGGGGCGCACGGGTCCCTGAAGCTTTCTTT. This sequence encodes CASSLHGGARVPEAFF. V usage is TRBV4-1 and J usage is TRBJ1-1; D is possibly TRBD1 (6 bases). Germline-derived CDR1 and CDR2 are MGHRA and YSYEKL. This CDR3 spans 16 amino acids. V was clipped by 4 bases and J by 6 bases, with 21 bases between them.

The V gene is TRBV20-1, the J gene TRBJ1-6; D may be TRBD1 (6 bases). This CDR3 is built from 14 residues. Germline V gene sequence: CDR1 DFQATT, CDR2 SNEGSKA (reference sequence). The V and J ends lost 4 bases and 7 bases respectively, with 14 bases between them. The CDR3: CSATSTGKNSPLHF. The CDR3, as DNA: TGCAGTGCTACCAGCACAGGGAAGAATTCACCCCTCCACTTT.

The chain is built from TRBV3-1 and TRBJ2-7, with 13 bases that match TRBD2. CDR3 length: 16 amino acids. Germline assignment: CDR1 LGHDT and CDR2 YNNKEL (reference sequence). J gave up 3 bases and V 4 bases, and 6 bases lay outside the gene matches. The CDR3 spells CASSLRTSGSGYEQYF. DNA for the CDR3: TGTGCCAGCAGCCTAAGGACTAGCGGGAGTGGCTACGAGCAGTACTTC.

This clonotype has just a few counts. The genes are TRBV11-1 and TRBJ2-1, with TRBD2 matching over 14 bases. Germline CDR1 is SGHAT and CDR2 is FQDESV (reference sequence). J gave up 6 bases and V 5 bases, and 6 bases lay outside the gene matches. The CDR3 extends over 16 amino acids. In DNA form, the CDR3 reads TGTGCCAGCAGCACAGGACTAGCGGGAGGATCCAATGAGCAGTTCTTC. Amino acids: CASSTGLAGGSNEQFF.

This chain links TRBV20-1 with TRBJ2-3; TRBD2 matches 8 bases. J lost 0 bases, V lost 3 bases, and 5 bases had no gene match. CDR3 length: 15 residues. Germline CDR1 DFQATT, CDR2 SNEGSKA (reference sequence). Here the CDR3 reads CSASFRGGSTDTQYF. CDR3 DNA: TGCAGTGCTAGCTTTCGGGGGGGTAGCACAGATACGCAGTATTTT.

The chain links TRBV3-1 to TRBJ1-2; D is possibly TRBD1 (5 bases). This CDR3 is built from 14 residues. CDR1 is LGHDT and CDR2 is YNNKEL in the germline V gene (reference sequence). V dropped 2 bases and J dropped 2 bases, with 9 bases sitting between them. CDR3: CASSQSPGNYGYTF. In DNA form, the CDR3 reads TGTGCCAGCAGCCAAAGCCCAGGGAACTATGGCTACACCTTC.

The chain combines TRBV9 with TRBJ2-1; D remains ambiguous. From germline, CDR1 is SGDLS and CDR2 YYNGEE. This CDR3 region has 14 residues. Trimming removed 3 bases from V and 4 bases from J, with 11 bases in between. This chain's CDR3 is CASSGGLTYNEQFF. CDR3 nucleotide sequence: TGTGCCAGCAGCGGAGGCCTCACGTACAATGAGCAGTTCTTC.

The DNA for the CDR3 is TGTGCCAGCAGCGCAAGACAGGGAGGGACAGATACGCAGTATTTT. As protein: CASSARQGGTDTQYF. This chain connects TRBV7-9 to TRBJ2-3; either TRBD1 or TRBD2 may fit D (7 bases each). Germline V gives CDR1 SEHNR, CDR2 FQNEAQ (reference sequence). The V and J ends lost 5 bases and 3 bases respectively, with 15 bases between them. The CDR3 length is 15 residues.

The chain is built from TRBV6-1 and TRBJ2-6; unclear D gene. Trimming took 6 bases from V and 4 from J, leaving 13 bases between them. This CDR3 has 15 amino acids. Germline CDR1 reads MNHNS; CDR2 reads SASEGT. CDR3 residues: CASSRTGTGANVLTF. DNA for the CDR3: TGTGCCAGCAGCCGGACCGGAACCGGGGCCAACGTCCTGACTTTC.

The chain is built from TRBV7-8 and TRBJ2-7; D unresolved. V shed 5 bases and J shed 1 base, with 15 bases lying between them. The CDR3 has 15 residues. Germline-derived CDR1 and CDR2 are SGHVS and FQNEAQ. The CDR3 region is CASSLGRVASYEQYF. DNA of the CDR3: TGTGCCAGCAGCCTCGGCCGGGTGGCGTCCTACGAGCAGTACTTC.

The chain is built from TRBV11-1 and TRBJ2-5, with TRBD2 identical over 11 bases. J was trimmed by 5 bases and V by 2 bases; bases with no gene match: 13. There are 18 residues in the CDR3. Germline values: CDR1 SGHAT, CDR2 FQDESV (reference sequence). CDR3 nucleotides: TGTGCCAGCAGCTTATCCCTAGCGGGAGGTCTCTCTTGGGAGACCCAGTACTTC. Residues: CASSLSLAGGLSWETQYF.

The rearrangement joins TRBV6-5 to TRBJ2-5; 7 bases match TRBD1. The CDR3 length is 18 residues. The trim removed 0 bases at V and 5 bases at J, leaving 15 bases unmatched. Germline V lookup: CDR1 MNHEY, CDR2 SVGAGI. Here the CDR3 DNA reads TGTGCCAGCAGTTACTCCGGACAGCTAGTAGGGGGCCGGGAGACCCAGTACTTC. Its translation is CASSYSGQLVGGRETQYF.

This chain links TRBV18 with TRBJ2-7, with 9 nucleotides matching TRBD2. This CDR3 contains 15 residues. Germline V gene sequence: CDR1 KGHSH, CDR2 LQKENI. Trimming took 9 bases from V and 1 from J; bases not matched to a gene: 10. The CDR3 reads CASPRVSGGSYEQYF. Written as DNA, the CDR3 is TGTGCCAGTCCGAGGGTTAGCGGGGGTTCCTACGAGCAGTACTTC. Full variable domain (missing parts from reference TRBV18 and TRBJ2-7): NAGVMQNPRHLVRRRGQEARLRCSPMKGHSHVYWYRQLPEEGLKFMVYLQKENIIDESGMPKERFSAEFPKEGPSILRIQQVVRGDSAAYFCASPRVSGGSYEQYFGPGTRLTVT.

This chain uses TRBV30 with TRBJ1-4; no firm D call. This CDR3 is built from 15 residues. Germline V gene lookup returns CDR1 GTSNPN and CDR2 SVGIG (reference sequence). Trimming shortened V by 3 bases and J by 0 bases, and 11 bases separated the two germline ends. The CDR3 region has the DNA TGTGCCTGGAGCACCATACAGTCAACTAATGAAAAACTGTTTTTT. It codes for CAWSTIQSTNEKLFF. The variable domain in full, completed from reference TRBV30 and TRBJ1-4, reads SQTIHQWPATLVQPVGSPLSLECTVEGTSNPNLYWYRQAAGRGLQLLFYSVGIGQISSEVPQNLSASRPQDRQFILSSKKLLLSDSGFYLCAWSTIQSTNEKLFFGSGTQLSVL.